This entry lists 27 T cell receptor beta chains sequenced from one sample in a study of T-cell memory formation after mild COVID-19. TCRdb passed the 5' RACE reads through MiXCR, listing each CDR3 protein once. In the table there are some 340,000 distinct CDR3 sequences, about an eighth of which are singletons. The specimen was PBMCs or a T cell subset sorted from them (not recorded which). The receptors derive from a young man who had mild COVID-19 (a few samples of this study predate the infection). Cell type and time point are not known.

The rearrangement links TRBV7-6 to TRBJ1-1; D may be TRBD1 (6 bases). This CDR3 spans 17 amino acids. The V gene's germline CDR1 is SGHVS and CDR2 FNYEAQ. V was trimmed by 1 base and J by 4 bases, leaving 19 bases between them. CDR3 loop: CASSLVSQGTLGTEAFF. For the CDR3, the DNA is TGTGCCAGCAGCTTAGTGAGTCAGGGGACGTTAGGCACTGAAGCTTTCTTT.

The V gene is TRBV4-1, the J gene TRBJ2-1; D not certain. There are 13 residues in the CDR3. Germline V gene lookup returns CDR1 MGHRA and CDR2 YSYEKL. Trimming left V 4 bases short and J 9 bases short, with 13 bases between. This CDR3 reads CASSLALVGEQFF. DNA of the CDR3: TGCGCCAGCAGCCTAGCCCTAGTCGGTGAGCAGTTCTTC.

CDR3 in amino acids: CASSWRGPGSGNTIYF. The CDR3 bases are TGTGCCAGCAGCTGGAGGGGCCCGGGCTCTGGAAACACCATATATTTT. The J gene is TRBJ1-3, the V gene TRBV7-3; perhaps TRBD1 as D (5 bases). V was shortened by 4 bases and J by 0 bases, with 13 bases between the two germline ends. The germline V gene encodes CDR1 SGHTA and CDR2 FQGTGA. The CDR3 length is 16 residues.

This clonotype was seen a handful of times. The gene calls are TRBV29-1 and TRBJ2-2; maybe TRBD1 (5 bases). Germline V gives CDR1 SQVTM, CDR2 ANQGSEA. CDR3 length equals 13 residues. V lost 3 bases, J lost 5 bases, and 10 bases lay in between. Here the CDR3 reads CSVDRVGTGELFF. In DNA, the CDR3 is TGCAGCGTTGACAGGGTGGGAACCGGGGAGCTGTTTTTT.

There are many counts of this clonotype. CDR3 residues: CASSFAGTSNYGYTF. CDR3 sequence (DNA): TGTGCCAGCAGCTTTGCAGGAACCAGCAACTATGGCTACACCTTC. The rearrangement joins TRBV11-2 to TRBJ1-2, with unresolved D. V lost 3 bases, J lost 2 bases, and 13 bases lay in between. The CDR3 is made up of 15 amino acids. Germline assignment: CDR1 SGHAT and CDR2 FQNNGV.

This clonotype was picked up a small number of times. This chain uses TRBV5-1 with TRBJ1-2; a weak D match, TRBD1 (6 bases). The CDR3 spans 14 residues. CDR1 SGHRS and CDR2 YFSETQ come from the germline V gene. Trimming removed 2 bases from V and 3 bases from J, with 11 bases in between. CDR3 sequence reads: CASSFPGAHYGYTF. The CDR3 nucleotides are TGCGCCAGCAGCTTCCCGGGGGCCCACTATGGCTACACCTTC.

V and J are TRBV20-1 and TRBJ1-6; D call uncertain. CDR3 length: 15 residues. V dropped 2 bases and J dropped 7 bases, with 15 bases sitting between them. CDR1 and CDR2 from the germline V gene are DFQATT and SNEGSKA (reference sequence). The CDR3, as DNA: TGCAGTGCTAGACCCACCGGTAGGGAGAATTCACCCCTCCACTTT. Amino acids: CSARPTGRENSPLHF.

This clonotype was found a few times. The J gene is TRBJ2-3, the V gene TRBV7-2; D gene unclear. The ends were cut back, 6 bases at V and 5 bases at J, with 15 bases in the middle. Germline V lookup: CDR1 SGHTA, CDR2 FQGNSA. This CDR3 contains 14 residues. This CDR3 is CASSRTLRGDTQYF. CDR3 coding DNA: TGTGCCAGCAGTCGGACCCTACGAGGAGATACGCAGTATTTT.

The chain joins TRBV6-5 to TRBJ1-6; no reliable D call. Germline CDR1 MNHEY, CDR2 SVGAGI. The CDR3 has 15 amino acids. V was trimmed by 4 bases and J by 9 bases, leaving 16 bases between them. The CDR3 DNA is TGTGCCAGCAGTTCCCAGTCCCTCACGGGTTCACCCCTCCACTTT. Amino acids: CASSSQSLTGSPLHF.

The genes are TRBV7-9 and TRBJ2-7; TRBD1 agrees at 9 bases. J gave up 2 bases and V 5 bases, and 4 bases lay outside the gene matches. CDR1 SEHNR and CDR2 FQNEAQ come from the germline V gene (reference sequence). The length of the CDR3 is 14 residues. This chain's CDR3 is CASSARDRAYEQYV. Written as DNA, the CDR3 is TGTGCCAGCAGCGCTAGGGACAGGGCCTACGAGCAGTACGTC.

The chain couples TRBV7-2 to TRBJ1-6; unclear D gene. The length of the CDR3 is 14 residues. Germline CDR1 is SGHTA and CDR2 is FQGNSA. Trimming took 8 bases from V and 2 from J, leaving 10 bases between them. The CDR3 region has the DNA TGTGCCAGCCGACCTTTCGCCTATAATTCACCCCTCCACTTT. Its protein is CASRPFAYNSPLHF.

There are many counts of this clonotype. The rearrangement links TRBV7-2 to TRBJ2-1; tentatively, D is TRBD2 (5 bases). The CDR3 is 13 amino acids. Germline values: CDR1 SGHTA, CDR2 FQGNSA. Trimming pared 4 bases from V and 7 bases from J, leaving 11 bases between. CDR3 coding DNA: TGTGCCAGCAGCTCCTCTAGCTGGAATGAGCAGTTCTTC. Translation gives CASSSSSWNEQFF.

In DNA form, the CDR3 reads TGTGCCAGCAGGGGACACCTCTCTGGGGCCAACGTCCTGACTTTC. Translation gives CASRGHLSGANVLTF. The chain is built from TRBV28 and TRBJ2-6; perhaps TRBD1 as D (6 bases). Deletions cut 6 bases from V and 0 bases from J, with 9 bases between. Germline V gene data show CDR1 as MDHEN and CDR2 as SYDVKM. This CDR3 has 15 residues.

This clonotype appeared a few times. J is TRBJ2-3 and V is TRBV20-1; TRBD2 matches 9 bases. V lost 6 bases and J lost 1; bases outside the gene matches: 2. In germline, CDR1 is DFQATT, CDR2 SNEGSKA (reference sequence). The CDR3 totals 13 residues. The chain's CDR3 is CSAQRGGTDTQYF. The CDR3 DNA reads TGCAGTGCACAGCGGGGGGGCACAGATACGCAGTATTTT.

This clonotype was observed a handful of times. The rearrangement joins TRBV20-1 to TRBJ2-3; tentatively, D is TRBD1 or TRBD2 (6 bases each). V lost 1 base and J lost 2, with 22 bases in between. This CDR3 is 18 amino acids long. The germline gives CDR1 DFQATT, CDR2 SNEGSKA (reference sequence). The CDR3 sequence is CSARGRRTTRGTTDTQYF. The CDR3, as DNA: TGCAGTGCTAGAGGCAGGCGAACGACTAGGGGGACCACAGATACGCAGTATTTT.

This sequence joins TRBV6-2 or TRBV6-3 and TRBJ2-2; D is unclear. Looked up from germline, CDR1 is MNHEY and CDR2 is SVGEGT. The CDR3 sequence is 16 residues long. V was trimmed by 7 bases and J by 0 bases, leaving 15 bases between them. Written as DNA, the CDR3 is TGTGCCAGCACCGAACTGACGGAAGCGAACACCGGGGAGCTGTTTTTT. Its translation is CASTELTEANTGELFF.

This clonotype came up a few times. The J gene is TRBJ2-3, the V gene TRBV14; D is possibly TRBD1 or TRBD2 (6 bases each). Germline CDR1 is SGHDN and CDR2 is FVKESK. V was shortened by 0 bases and J by 5 bases, with 15 bases between the two germline ends. The CDR3 runs to 16 residues. The CDR3 bases are TGTGCCAGCAGCCAAGAAGTCGGGGGCAGAGGAGATACGCAGTATTTT. Residues: CASSQEVGGRGDTQYF.

This clonotype has ten or more counts. V is TRBV5-1 and J is TRBJ1-1; D is ambiguous. Looked up from germline, CDR1 is SGHRS and CDR2 is YFSETQ. The CDR3 sequence is 14 residues long. V lost 7 bases and J 1 base, leaving 14 bases between the germline ends. DNA of the CDR3: TGCGCCAGCGCGATGGCGCCCTCGAACACTGAAGCTTTCTTT. Residues: CASAMAPSNTEAFF. The full variable domain, its missing parts supplied by reference TRBV5-1 and TRBJ1-1, is KAGVTQTPRYLIKTRGQQVTLSCSPISGHRSVSWYQQTPGQGLQFLFEYFSETQRNKGNFPGRFSGRQFSNSRSEMNVSTLELGDSALYLCASAMAPSNTEAFFGQGTRLTVV.

This clonotype was seen only a few times. The chain carries TRBV14 and TRBJ2-3; D is ambiguous. CDR1 and CDR2 (germline): SGHDN, FVKESK. V was cut by 0 bases and J by 2 bases, with 9 bases left in between. This CDR3 is built from 15 residues. CDR3 nucleotide sequence: TGTGCCAGCAGCCAAGATTTCAGTTACACAGATACGCAGTATTTT. It codes for CASSQDFSYTDTQYF.

The chain recombines TRBV20-1 with TRBJ2-1; 10 bases align to TRBD2. CDR1 is DFQATT, CDR2 SNEGSKA, per germline (reference sequence). J gave up 4 bases and V 6 bases, and 9 bases lay outside the gene matches. CDR3 length: 15 residues. The CDR3 bases are TGCAGTGCAACTCCGGGACTAGCGATTTACAATGAGCAGTTCTTC. This translates into CSATPGLAIYNEQFF.

The CDR3, as DNA: TGTGCCAGCAGCTCCATAGGGACAGGGGAAGCTTTCTTT. It is translated as CASSSIGTGEAFF. This chain connects TRBV7-2 to TRBJ1-1, with TRBD1 matching over 9 bases. The CDR3 contains 13 residues. Germline V gene sequence: CDR1 SGHTA, CDR2 FQGNSA. V shed 4 bases, J shed 8 bases, and the junction held 5 bases outside the gene matches.

To note about this clonotype: This may be a read error, as it is one base from a much larger clone. The chain has TRBV5-6 and TRBJ2-4, with 13 bases fitting TRBD2. Unmatched junction bases numbered 9, after V lost 4 bases and J lost 8 bases. CDR1 is SGHDT, CDR2 YYEEEE, per germline. The CDR3 extends over 16 amino acids. The CDR3 nucleotides are TGTGCCAGCAGCGATACTAGCGGGGGGGCGGTAGACATTCAGTACTTC. Its translation: CASSDTSGGAVDIQYF.

This clonotype was seen only a few times. The V call is TRBV5-1, the J call TRBJ2-1; no firm D call. V lost 5 bases, J lost 5 bases, and 11 bases lay in between. The germline V gene encodes CDR1 SGHRS and CDR2 YFSETQ. This CDR3 comprises 13 residues. CDR3 nucleotides: TGCGCCAGCAGAGGGTCGGCAAACAATGAGCAGTTCTTC. Translated, it gives CASRGSANNEQFF.

This chain links TRBV6-1 with TRBJ2-5; the match to TRBD1 covers 8 bases. CDR3 length: 15 amino acids. J gave up 4 bases and V 7 bases, and 11 bases lay outside the gene matches. The V gene's germline CDR1 is MNHNS and CDR2 SASEGT. The CDR3 nucleotides are TGTGCCAGCACCGTAGACAGGGGCCGACGAGAGACCCAGTACTTC. As protein: CASTVDRGRRETQYF.

This clonotype was seen more than once but under ten times. The CDR3 sequence is CASSTRPVDMNTEAFF. CDR3 bases: TGCGCCAGCAGCACCCGACCCGTGGACATGAACACTGAAGCTTTCTTT. V usage is TRBV5-1 and J usage is TRBJ1-1, with a weak D call TRBD1 (5 bases). Deletions cut 4 bases from V and 0 bases from J, with 16 bases between. The CDR3 spans 16 residues. Germline values: CDR1 SGHRS, CDR2 YFSETQ.

This clonotype appeared many times. The V call is TRBV7-6, the J call TRBJ1-2, with a tentative D call TRBD1 (5 bases). Trimming left V 1 base short and J 8 bases short, with 11 bases between. The CDR3 totals 13 residues. Germline V gene lookup returns CDR1 SGHVS and CDR2 FNYEAQ. CDR3 nucleotide sequence: TGTGCCAGCAGCTTAGGGGCAGGGAGCGGCTACACCTTC. Translating it yields CASSLGAGSGYTF. Supplemented by reference TRBV7-6 and TRBJ1-2, the full variable domain reads GAGVSQSPRYKVTKRGQDVALRCDPISGHVSLYWYRQALGQGPEFLTYFNYEAQQDKSGLPNDRFSAERPEGSISTLTIQRTEQRDSAMYRCASSLGAGSGYTFGSGTRLTVV.

V and J are TRBV4-1 and TRBJ2-1; 8 bases fit TRBD2. Losses at the gene ends were 0 bases for V and 4 bases for J; bases not matched to a gene: 5. Germline values: CDR1 MGHRA, CDR2 YSYEKL. This CDR3 has 16 residues. In DNA, the CDR3 is TGCGCCAGCAGCCAAGATTGGGCGGGGGGATACAATGAGCAGTTCTTC. This encodes CASSQDWAGGYNEQFF.